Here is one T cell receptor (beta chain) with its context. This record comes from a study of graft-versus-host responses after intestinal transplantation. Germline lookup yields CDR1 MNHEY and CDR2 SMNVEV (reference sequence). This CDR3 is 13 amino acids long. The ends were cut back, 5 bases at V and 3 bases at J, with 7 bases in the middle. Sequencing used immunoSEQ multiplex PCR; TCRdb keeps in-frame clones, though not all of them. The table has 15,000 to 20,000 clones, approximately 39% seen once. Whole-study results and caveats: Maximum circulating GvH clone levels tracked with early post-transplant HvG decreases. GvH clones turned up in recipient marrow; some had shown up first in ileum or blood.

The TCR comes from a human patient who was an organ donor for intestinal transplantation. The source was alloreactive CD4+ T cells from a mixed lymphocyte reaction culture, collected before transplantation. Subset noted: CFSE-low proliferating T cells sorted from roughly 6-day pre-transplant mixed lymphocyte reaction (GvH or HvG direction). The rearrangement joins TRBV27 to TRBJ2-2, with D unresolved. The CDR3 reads CASSQADTGELFF. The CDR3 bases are TGTGCCAGCAGTCAGGCGGACACCGGGGAGCTGTTTTTT.